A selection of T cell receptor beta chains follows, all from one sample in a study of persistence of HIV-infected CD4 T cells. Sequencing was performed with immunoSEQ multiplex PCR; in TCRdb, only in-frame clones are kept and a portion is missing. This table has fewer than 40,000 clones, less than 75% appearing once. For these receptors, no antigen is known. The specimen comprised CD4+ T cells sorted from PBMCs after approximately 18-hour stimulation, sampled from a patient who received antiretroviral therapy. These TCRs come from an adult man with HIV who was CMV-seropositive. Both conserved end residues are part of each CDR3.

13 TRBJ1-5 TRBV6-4 CASSVAPNQPQHF
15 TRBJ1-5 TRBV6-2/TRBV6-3 CASSKRGYSNQPQHF
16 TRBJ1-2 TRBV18 CASSPNANPRNYGYTF
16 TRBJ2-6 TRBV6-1 CASSGRTASGANVLTF
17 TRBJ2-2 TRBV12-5 CASGLYPGQGFIGELFF
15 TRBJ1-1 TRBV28 CASSFRGSGNTEAFF
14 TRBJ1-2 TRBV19 CASNRVTTGAGYTF
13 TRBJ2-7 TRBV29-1 CSVPGQGASEQYF
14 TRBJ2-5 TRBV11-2 CASSLDPGAGGIYF
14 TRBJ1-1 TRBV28 CASSSGTANTEAFF
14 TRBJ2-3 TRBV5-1 CASSLVRTTDTQYF
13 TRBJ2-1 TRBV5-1 CASSLGVAGEQFF
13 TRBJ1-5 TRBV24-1 CATSDPLRGAQHF
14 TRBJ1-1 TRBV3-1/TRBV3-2 CASSQGGVATEAFF
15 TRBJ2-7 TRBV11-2 CASSLEGGGTSRPYF
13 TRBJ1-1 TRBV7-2 CASSFGLGTEAFF
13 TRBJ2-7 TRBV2 CASSAQSPYEQYF
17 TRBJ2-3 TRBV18 CASSPPGSGGYTDTQYF
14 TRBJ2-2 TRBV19 CASKRLAGGGELFF
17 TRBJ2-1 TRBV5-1 CASSFLNAASSYNEQFF
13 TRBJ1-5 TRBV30 CAWSLRGNQPQHF
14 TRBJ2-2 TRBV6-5 CASSYGGNTGELFF
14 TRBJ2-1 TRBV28 CASSPPHRGAEQFF
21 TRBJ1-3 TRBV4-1 CASSQEAPSGTMASSGNTIYF
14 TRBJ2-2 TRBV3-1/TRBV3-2 CASSPVEGAGELFF
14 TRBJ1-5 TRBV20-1 CSASKGDGNQPQHF